This TCR beta chain came from a study of blood T cell repertoires in COVID-19. Clones were sequenced by immunoSEQ multiplex PCR, and TCRdb holds only the in-frame ones, with some missing. Among roughly 120,000 clones listed, about 74% were seen once. CDR1 is MGHDK and CDR2 is SYGVNS in the germline V gene. This CDR3 has 15 residues. V shed 3 bases and J shed 1 base, with 9 bases lying between them. Material: peripheral blood. This sequence originates from a man aged 70 or older with acute or convalescent COVID-19. The V call is TRBV25-1, the J call TRBJ2-2; weak D call: TRBD2 (6 bases). The CDR3, as DNA: TGTGCCAGCAGTGATCTTAGCGGGAACACCGGGGAGCTGTTTTTT. Its translation is CASSDLSGNTGELFF.